Sequencing of this TCR beta chain was carried out in a study of CD8 T cells in Susac syndrome. About 0.5 to 1 ug RNA was reverse transcribed with random hexamers. A single record per CDR3 protein comes from TCRdb applying MiXCR to the immunoSEQ multiplex PCR reads. This table holds about 130,000 distinct CDR3 sequences, 85% to 95% found once. CDR1 and CDR2 (germline): KGHDR, SFDVKD. The CDR3 loop spans 14 amino acids. The V gene lost 0 bases and the J gene lost 2 bases, with 6 bases spanning the gap. The sample comprised CD8+ T cells from PBMCs. The sequence derives from a human donor with Susac syndrome. V is TRBV24-1 and J is TRBJ1-2; D remains unclear. The CDR3 DNA reads TGTGCCACCAGTGATTTGTCAGGAAACTATGGCTACACCTTC. This encodes CATSDLSGNYGYTF.